The 27 T cell receptor beta chains below were found in one sample sequenced in a study of T cell responses to AZD1222 COVID-19 vaccine. Libraries were prepared by immunoSEQ multiplex PCR; TCRdb keeps only in-frame clonotypes and omits some of them. The sample lists 80,000 or so clones; approximately 80% were seen once. Sample: peripheral blood, taken 28 days after the second dose of the MenACWY control vaccine. Source of these receptors: an adult who received the MenACWY meningococcal vaccine as a control.

This chain connects TRBV30 to TRBJ2-3, with TRBD2 matching over 10 bases. This CDR3 has 15 amino acids. The V segment lost 3 bases and the J segment 3 bases; nucleotides outside the gene matches: 6. Germline V lookup: CDR1 GTSNPN, CDR2 SVGIG (reference sequence). In DNA, the CDR3 is TGTGCCTGGAGAAGACAAGCGGGGGGGACAGATACGCAGTATTTT. It is translated as CAWRRQAGGTDTQYF.

The V gene is TRBV3-1 (or the pseudogene TRBV3-2), the J gene TRBJ1-3; D possibly corresponds to TRBD1 (6 bases). CDR3 length equals 20 residues. CDR1 and CDR2 from the germline V gene are LGHDT and YNNKEL (reference sequence). V was cut by 1 base and J by 0 bases, with 22 bases left in between. In DNA, the CDR3 is TGTGCCAGCAGCCAAGGACTAGGAGGGGGTACCTCCCGCTCTGGAAACACCATATATTTT. This sequence encodes CASSQGLGGGTSRSGNTIYF.

The chain carries TRBV6-5 and TRBJ1-3, with TRBD1 identical over 7 bases. Germline V gene data show CDR1 as MNHEY and CDR2 as SVGAGI. Trimming at V came to 8 bases and at J to 1 base, leaving 8 bases not matched to a gene. The CDR3 totals 15 residues. CDR3 sequence (DNA): TGTGCCAGCGGTCGACAGGGTGAATCTGGAAACACCATATATTTT. It specifies CASGRQGESGNTIYF.

The chain is built from TRBV6-2 or TRBV6-3 and TRBJ1-1, with D uncertain. The V gene lost 1 base and the J gene lost 8 bases, with 14 bases spanning the gap. Germline assignment: CDR1 MNHEY and CDR2 SVGEGT. The CDR3 is 14 amino acids. The CDR3 loop is CASSYYSGRQEAFF. The CDR3 DNA sequence: TGTGCCAGCAGTTACTATTCGGGCAGGCAGGAAGCTTTCTTT.

This clone was seen a single time. The chain links TRBV28 to TRBJ2-5; TRBD2 is a possible D gene (6 bases). Germline-derived CDR1 and CDR2 are MDHEN and SYDVKM. This CDR3 spans 15 amino acids. The V gene lost 8 bases and the J gene lost 4 bases, with 20 bases spanning the gap. This chain's CDR3 is CASGFESGALETQYF. Here the CDR3 DNA reads TGTGCCAGCGGGTTTGAGTCGGGAGCGTTAGAGACCCAGTACTTC.

The gene calls are TRBV5-4 and TRBJ1-2; TRBD1 matches 10 bases. The CDR3 has 16 residues. Germline CDR1 reads SGHNT; CDR2 reads YYREEE (reference sequence). V trimming: 4 bases; J trimming: 4 bases; junction bases outside the gene matches: 10. The DNA of the CDR3 is TGTGCCAGCAGCAGAGACCGGGACAGGGGCCTCTATGGCTACACCTTC. Protein sequence: CASSRDRDRGLYGYTF.

V and J are TRBV27 and TRBJ2-5; TRBD2 aligns across 7 bases. This CDR3 is 14 amino acids long. CDR1 is MNHEY and CDR2 is SMNVEV in the germline V gene (reference sequence). J gave up 5 bases and V 5 bases, and 8 bases lay outside the gene matches. CDR3 sequence reads: CASSPRLAGETQYF. DNA for the CDR3: TGTGCCAGCAGTCCTCGACTAGCAGGCGAGACCCAGTACTTC.

This clone was recorded at least ten times. The chain has TRBV5-1 and TRBJ2-2; 12 bases are a match to TRBD2. The CDR3 is made up of 16 amino acids. In germline, CDR1 is SGHRS, CDR2 YFSETQ. The ends lost 2 bases at V and 7 bases at J; junction bases unmatched: 6. This CDR3 reads CASSFYGLAGSGELFF. The CDR3 DNA is TGCGCCAGCAGCTTCTACGGACTAGCGGGAAGCGGGGAGCTGTTTTTT.

The DNA of the CDR3 is TGTGCCTGGAAGGCGAACAGCCACACAGATACGCAGTATTTT. This gives the protein CAWKANSHTDTQYF. This chain links TRBV30 with TRBJ2-3, with no clear D. This CDR3 region has 14 residues. Trimming took off 4 bases at V and 2 bases at J, with 13 bases between the two ends. Germline loops: CDR1 GTSNPN, CDR2 SVGIG (reference sequence).

J is TRBJ1-5 and V is TRBV2; the D is unclear. This CDR3 is 15 amino acids long. The germline gives CDR1 SNHLY, CDR2 FYNNEI. Trimming left V 5 bases short and J 0 bases short, with 11 bases between. CDR3 sequence reads: CASSQEGNSNQPQHF. DNA for the CDR3: TGTGCCAGCAGTCAGGAGGGCAATAGCAATCAGCCCCAGCATTTT.

The rearrangement links TRBV7-9 to TRBJ1-2; unclear D gene. The CDR3 length is 11 residues. Trimming took off 5 bases at V and 8 bases at J, with 9 bases between the two ends. Germline-derived CDR1 and CDR2 are SEHNR and FQNEAQ (reference sequence). Here the CDR3 reads CASSPSEGYTF. CDR3 sequence (DNA): TGTGCCAGCAGCCCCTCGGAAGGCTACACCTTC.

This chain connects TRBV19 to TRBJ1-1; no firm D call. V lost 6 bases and J 1 base, leaving 18 bases between the germline ends. CDR3 length: 16 amino acids. Germline loops: CDR1 LNHDA, CDR2 SQIVND (reference sequence). The CDR3, as DNA: TGTGCCAGTAGAAGGGAAGGGAGATTCGCGAACACTGAAGCTTTCTTT. Protein: CASRREGRFANTEAFF.

CDR3 protein: CASSLSGSGNTIYF. DNA for the CDR3: TGTGCCAGCAGTTTAAGCGGCTCTGGAAACACCATATATTTT. This sequence joins TRBV28 and TRBJ1-3; no clear D. CDR1 is MDHEN, CDR2 SYDVKM, per germline. V lost 2 bases to trimming and J lost 0 bases, with 5 bases between them. This CDR3 spans 14 amino acids.

This sequence joins TRBV3-1 (or the pseudogene TRBV3-2) and TRBJ2-2; no clear D gene. Trimming shortened V by 4 bases and J by 1 base, and 7 bases separated the two germline ends. This CDR3 is built from 14 residues. Germline V gene data show CDR1 as LGHDT and CDR2 as YNNKEL (reference sequence). The CDR3 sequence is CASSPRLNTGELFF. CDR3 nucleotide sequence: TGTGCCAGCAGCCCAAGGCTGAACACCGGGGAGCTGTTTTTT.

CDR3 sequence: CASSQEPGRGQPQHF. The CDR3 nucleotides are TGTGCCAGCAGCCAAGAACCGGGGAGGGGTCAGCCCCAGCATTTT. This rearrangement joins TRBV4-2 to TRBJ1-5, with D possibly TRBD1 on 5 matching bases. This CDR3 is built from 15 residues. Trimming removed 0 bases at V and 6 bases at J, with 12 bases between. CDR1 and CDR2 from the germline V gene are LGHNA and YNFKEQ.

The rearrangement uses TRBV5-1 and TRBJ2-7, with D possibly matching TRBD2 (6 bases). The germline V gene encodes CDR1 SGHRS and CDR2 YFSETQ. The CDR3 contains 15 residues. V lost 0 bases to trimming and J lost 6 bases, with 16 bases between them. The CDR3 loop is CASSLGLALAPEQYF. As DNA, the CDR3 is TGCGCCAGCAGCTTGGGGCTAGCGCTAGCCCCCGAGCAGTACTTC. The full variable domain, in which reference TRBV5-1 and TRBJ2-7 provide the parts outside the CDR3, is KAGVTQTPRYLIKTRGQQVTLSCSPISGHRSVSWYQQTPGQGLQFLFEYFSETQRNKGNFPGRFSGRQFSNSRSEMNVSTLELGDSALYLCASSLGLALAPEQYFGPGTRLTVT.

V gene TRBV7-9 combines with J gene TRBJ2-1, with a weak D call TRBD2 (5 bases). V was shortened by 5 bases and J by 6 bases, with 17 bases between the two germline ends. Germline V gene sequence: CDR1 SEHNR, CDR2 FQNEAQ (reference sequence). The CDR3 consists of 15 residues. This chain's CDR3 is CASSRESGGFNEQFF. The CDR3 coding sequence is TGTGCCAGCAGCCGAGAATCTGGCGGGTTCAATGAGCAGTTCTTC.

The chain is built from TRBV4-2 and TRBJ2-7; TRBD2 aligns across 9 bases. J lost 1 base, V lost 0 bases, and 7 bases had no gene match. Germline CDR1 and CDR2: LGHNA and YNFKEQ. CDR3 length: 17 amino acids. CDR3 region: CASSQDFAGGGSYEQYF. CDR3 DNA sequence: TGTGCCAGCAGCCAAGACTTTGCGGGAGGGGGTTCCTACGAGCAGTACTTC.

This chain links TRBV6-6 with TRBJ2-2, with TRBD2 as a possible D gene (5 bases). The germline V and J ends were trimmed by 7 bases and 5 bases, with 17 bases remaining between them. CDR3 size: 15 residues. Germline CDR1 reads MNHNY; CDR2 reads SVGAGI (reference sequence). CDR3 loop: CASNRRGGDTGELFF. CDR3 in DNA: TGTGCCAGCAACCGTAGAGGAGGAGATACCGGGGAGCTGTTTTTT.

V is TRBV19 and J is TRBJ1-1; D possibly corresponds to TRBD1 (6 bases). Deletions cut 2 bases from V and 4 bases from J, with 17 bases between. CDR1 is LNHDA and CDR2 is SQIVND in the germline V gene (reference sequence). This CDR3 is 16 amino acids long. CDR3 nucleotide sequence: TGTGCCAGTAGTATAATTCCGGGGGCGCTAGGCACTGAAGCTTTCTTT. It specifies CASSIIPGALGTEAFF. Complete variable domain (other parts from reference TRBV19 and TRBJ1-1): DGGITQSPKYLFRKEGQNVTLSCEQNLNHDAMYWYRQDPGQGLRLIYYSQIVNDFQKGDIAEGYSVSREKKESFPLTVTSAQKNPTAFYLCASSIIPGALGTEAFFGQGTRLTVV.

The chain recombines TRBV18 with TRBJ2-1; D might be TRBD2 (5 bases). The CDR3 has 13 amino acids. Germline assignment: CDR1 KGHSH and CDR2 LQKENI. V was pared by 3 bases and J by 7 bases, with 10 bases between. The CDR3 spells CASSPGVSNEQFF. The CDR3 nucleotides are TGTGCCAGCTCACCGGGAGTCTCTAATGAGCAGTTCTTC.

The V call is TRBV18, the J call TRBJ2-3; D gene unclear. The CDR3 runs to 14 residues. V was shortened by 3 bases and J by 5 bases, with 12 bases between the two germline ends. The germline gives CDR1 KGHSH, CDR2 LQKENI. DNA of the CDR3: TGTGCCAGCTCACCTACCATAACCAGAGATACGCAGTATTTT. This sequence encodes CASSPTITRDTQYF. The variable domain in full, with the rest retrieved from reference TRBV18 and TRBJ2-3, is NAGVMQNPRHLVRRRGQEARLRCSPMKGHSHVYWYRQLPEEGLKFMVYLQKENIIDESGMPKERFSAEFPKEGPSILRIQQVVRGDSAAYFCASSPTITRDTQYFGPGTRLTVL.

This sequence joins TRBV6-6 and TRBJ1-1; D is undetermined. CDR1 MNHNY and CDR2 SVGAGI come from the germline V gene (reference sequence). The CDR3 totals 12 residues. V shed 5 bases and J shed 8 bases, with 12 bases lying between them. CDR3 DNA sequence: TGTGCCAGCAGTGACCGTGGGTGGGAAGCTTTCTTT. Its protein is CASSDRGWEAFF.

J is TRBJ2-3 and V is TRBV30, with a weak D call TRBD2 (6 bases). From germline, CDR1 is GTSNPN and CDR2 SVGIG (reference sequence). This CDR3 has 15 residues. Trimming pared 5 bases from V and 2 bases from J, leaving 17 bases between. CDR3 sequence reads: CAWGETSTSTDTQYF. Written as DNA, the CDR3 is TGTGCCTGGGGAGAAACTAGCACCTCCACAGATACGCAGTATTTT.

This clone was observed a few times. The chain uses TRBV5-4 and TRBJ2-5; TRBD1 is a possible D gene (6 bases). Germline assignment: CDR1 SGHNT and CDR2 YYREEE (reference sequence). The CDR3 consists of 14 residues. Trimming removed 1 base at V and 4 bases at J, with 11 bases between. The CDR3 region is CASSLMGAPETQYF. The CDR3 DNA reads as TGTGCCAGCAGCTTGATGGGGGCCCCAGAGACCCAGTACTTC.

V gene TRBV6-1 combines with J gene TRBJ1-1; D remains unclear. In germline, CDR1 is MNHNS, CDR2 SASEGT. The CDR3 extends over 13 amino acids. Trimming removed 2 bases from V and 0 bases from J, with 4 bases in between. CDR3 protein: CASSEWMNTEAFF. The CDR3 DNA reads as TGTGCCAGCAGTGAATGGATGAACACTGAAGCTTTCTTT.

The genes are TRBV2 and TRBJ2-1; D assignment may be TRBD1 or TRBD2 (7 bases each). CDR1 SNHLY and CDR2 FYNNEI come from the germline V gene. With 6 bases removed from V and 12 bases from J, the gap between germline ends came to 18 bases. The length of the CDR3 is 13 residues. The CDR3 bases are TGTGCCAGCAGCACAGGGGATTGGGGGGGGCAGTTCTTC. Encoded protein: CASSTGDWGGQFF. Supplemented by reference TRBV2 and TRBJ2-1, the full variable domain reads EPEVTQTPSHQVTQMGQEVILRCVPISNHLYFYWYRQILGQKVEFLVSFYNNEISEKSEIFDDQFSVERPDGSNFTLKIRSTKLEDSAMYFCASSTGDWGGQFFGPGTRLTVL.